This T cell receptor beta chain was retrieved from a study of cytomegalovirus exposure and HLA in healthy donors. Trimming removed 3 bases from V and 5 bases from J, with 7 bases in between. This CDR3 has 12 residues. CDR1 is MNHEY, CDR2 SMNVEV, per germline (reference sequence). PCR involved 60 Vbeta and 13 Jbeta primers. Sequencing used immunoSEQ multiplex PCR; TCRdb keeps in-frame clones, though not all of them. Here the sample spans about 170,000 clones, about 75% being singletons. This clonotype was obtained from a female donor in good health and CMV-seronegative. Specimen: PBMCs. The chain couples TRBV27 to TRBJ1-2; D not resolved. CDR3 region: CASSFRGYGYTF. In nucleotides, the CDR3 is TGTGCCAGCAGTTTTCGGGGATATGGCTACACCTTC.